One and the same sample provided the 5 T cell receptor beta chains below, sequenced in a study of cytomegalovirus exposure and HLA in healthy donors (dated by TCRdb to the late 2010s). The protocol used for the library was the immunoSEQ multiplex PCR assay. The multiplex PCR relied on a mix of 60 forward primers for TCR Vbeta segments and 13 reverse primers for TCR Jbeta segments. What TCRdb holds here is the immuneACCESS table cut down to in-frame rearrangements. Part of the clones is not present; checked against another copy, under half of the missing clones reflect an unresolved V gene, and the others are unexplained. The sample table records about 130,000 clones; around three quarters of these occur just once. 1.5% to 2.5% of the sample rests with the top ten. Sequences were obtained from PBMCs. These TCRs come from a man aged 18 to 30 in good health and CMV-seronegative.

The chain joins TRBV9 to TRBJ2-1; 7 nucleotides align to TRBD2. V was clipped by 0 bases and J by 9 bases; unmatched bases: 15. Germline assignment: CDR1 SGDLS and CDR2 YYNGEE. The CDR3 runs 17 residues. The CDR3 here is CASSVVSSGNQPGEQFF. The CDR3 DNA reads as TGTGCCAGCAGCGTAGTTTCTAGCGGCAACCAACCCGGTGAGCAGTTCTTC.

This rearrangement joins TRBV6-5 to TRBJ2-1; 8 bases align to TRBD2. Germline loops: CDR1 MNHEY, CDR2 SVGAGI. The CDR3 has 16 amino acids. The junction had 5 bases not matched to a gene; V was cut back by 2 bases and J by 2 bases. CDR3 DNA: TGTGCCAGCAGTTACGCGAGCGGGAGCCCCTACAATGAGCAGTTCTTC. This translates into CASSYASGSPYNEQFF.

The chain couples TRBV6-6 to TRBJ1-2; 8 positions match TRBD1. Germline V gene lookup returns CDR1 MNHNY and CDR2 SVGAGI (reference sequence). Unmatched junction bases numbered 9, after V lost 5 bases and J lost 4 bases. There are 15 residues in the CDR3. CDR3 sequence: CASSPMTGASYGYTF. Here the CDR3 DNA reads TGTGCCAGCAGTCCGATGACAGGGGCGAGCTATGGCTACACCTTC.

This chain links TRBV27 with TRBJ2-7; 11 nucleotides match TRBD1. The J segment lost 4 bases and the V segment lost 3 bases, leaving 5 bases of the junction unmatched. The CDR3 runs to 15 residues. Germline V gives CDR1 MNHEY, CDR2 SMNVEV (reference sequence). CDR3 region: CASSFRDRGGYEQYF. The CDR3 coding sequence is TGTGCCAGCAGTTTCCGGGACAGGGGGGGTTACGAGCAGTACTTC.

The gene calls are TRBV6-6 and TRBJ2-3; TRBD1 aligns across 8 bases. The germline CDR1 and CDR2 sequences are MNHNY and SVGAGI (reference sequence). This CDR3 is 14 amino acids long. CDR3: CALQGQGAADTQYF. The DNA of the CDR3 is TGTGCTTTGCAGGGGCAGGGGGCAGCGGATACGCAGTATTTT.